This is a list of T cell receptor beta chains from one sample in a study of T-cell memory formation after mild COVID-19. MiXCR was run by TCRdb on the 5' RACE reads, yielding one entry per CDR3 protein. The table includes just over 150,000 distinct CDR3 sequences, about a third detected once. The specimen sequenced was PBMCs or a T cell subset sorted from them (not recorded which). The receptors come from an adult woman who had mild COVID-19 (a few samples of this study predate the infection). Cell type and time point are not known. Each CDR3 is given with its conserved first and last residue. Each record gives: CDR3 protein, V gene.

CASSGLAGGPDTQYF | TRBV2
CASTDWGQGGETQYF | TRBV12-3/TRBV12-4
CASGGVSTDTQYF | TRBV5-1
CSAPAQGPYEQYF | TRBV20-1
CASSPWTSLGPDTQYF | TRBV5-1
CASSLTRTGPGKLFF | TRBV5-5
CASSPDFRPTNEKLFF | TRBV3-1
CASSLVRKDNEQFF | TRBV5-1
CASSSPGQDYEQYF | TRBV7-6
CASSFRGETLSGANVLTF | TRBV5-5
CASKRVTGTKGETQYF | TRBV5-1
CASSAGDRAALEQYF | TRBV9
CASSLGIPQETQYF | TRBV7-6
CASSTGRSYEQYF | TRBV27
CSARKSGLAEQFF | TRBV20-1
CASSVEGGYSLGEQYF | TRBV9
CASSWGTSGRETQYF | TRBV11-2
CSARGWETSGGETQYF | TRBV20-1
CASSQGVVGTEAFF | TRBV3-1
CSARGRLAGITDTQYF | TRBV20-1
CASSLSKLKSGTDTQYF | TRBV7-6
CASSQVGGRASYEQYF | TRBV3-1
CSVEDRVAKNIQYF | TRBV29-1
CAISESERGIAFF | TRBV10-3
CATSDPGTSGSLFTGELFF | TRBV24-1
CAARDSLTDTQYF | TRBV27
CSARDSGSQETQYF | TRBV20-1
CATSDYRLAGPQETQYF | TRBV24-1
CASSQPDRVAEAFF | TRBV4-1
CASTQTGAHADTQYF | TRBV5-1
CASSLLAVGTTDTQYF | TRBV4-2
CASSARDGQQFF | TRBV11-3
CASSLRPGGQETQYF | TRBV27
CASTYRPGELFF | TRBV11-2
CSASSGTRGYNEQFF | TRBV20-1
CASKDGMNTEAFF | TRBV5-1
CASSQVADTAYEQYF | TRBV19
CASSFPGDFYGYTF | TRBV7-9
CASSLFSIPGTGTTGELFF | TRBV5-1
CASSLGWQPNQPQHF | TRBV7-6
CASSLSSTRETQYF | TRBV5-5
CASSWTGAERAPLHF | TRBV5-1
CASSLGTARDTQYF | TRBV5-1
CASSPGDGYEQFF | TRBV7-7
CASSFPWTGGTGELFF | TRBV12-3/TRBV12-4
CASSVGLAGNNEQFF | TRBV9
CAIGLAVTDTQYF | TRBV10-3
CSVAVGVRGTEAFF | TRBV29-1
CASSLNQPQHF | TRBV28
CASRKGQTTDYEQYF | TRBV27
CASSPMRQSEQYF | TRBV18
CASSQVDGVSYEQYF | TRBV4-1
CASSLALNTEAFF | TRBV5-6